These 28 T cell receptor beta chains came from one sample sequenced in a study of blood T cell repertoires in COVID-19. Here immunoSEQ multiplex PCR was the method, and the copy in TCRdb shows in-frame clones only, minus some. The table lists some 670,000 clones, approximately 90% of them singletons. Material: peripheral blood. These receptors were obtained from a woman younger than 30 with acute or convalescent COVID-19.

This chain connects TRBV9 to TRBJ2-1; a possible D gene is TRBD1 (6 bases). The CDR3 contains 15 residues. Germline lookup yields CDR1 SGDLS and CDR2 YYNGEE. V shed 2 bases and J shed 1 base, with 10 bases lying between them. The CDR3 DNA sequence: TGTGCCAGCAGCGTTACAGGGAATTCCTACAATGAGCAGTTCTTC. Its protein is CASSVTGNSYNEQFF.

CDR3 sequence reads: CASSYRSGANVLTF. The CDR3, as DNA: TGTGCCAGCAGCTACAGGTCCGGGGCCAACGTCCTGACTTTC. V is TRBV14 and J is TRBJ2-6, with D tentatively TRBD1 (5 bases). Germline V lookup: CDR1 SGHDN, CDR2 FVKESK. This CDR3 has 14 residues. Trimming shortened V by 5 bases and J by 4 bases, and 9 bases separated the two germline ends.

The chain couples TRBV5-8 to TRBJ2-7; a possible D gene is TRBD1 (5 bases). Germline V lookup: CDR1 SGHTS, CDR2 YDEGEE. Deletions cut 0 bases from V and 1 base from J, with 14 bases between. This CDR3 contains 16 residues. The CDR3 protein is CASSLGQGSISYEQYF. CDR3 nucleotides: TGTGCCAGCAGCTTGGGGCAGGGCAGTATATCCTACGAGCAGTACTTC.

The chain carries TRBV11-2 and TRBJ1-1; TRBD1 agrees at 9 bases. Trimming at V came to 5 bases and at J to 5 bases, leaving 9 bases not matched to a gene. The CDR3 loop spans 15 amino acids. Germline CDR1 is SGHAT and CDR2 is FQNNGV. DNA of the CDR3: TGTGCCAGCAGCATCACACAGGGGGCGCGAACTGAAGCTTTCTTT. Its translation is CASSITQGARTEAFF.

The chain has TRBV7-9 and TRBJ2-7, with 9 bases lining up with TRBD1. CDR3 length: 14 residues. The ends lost 1 base at V and 6 bases at J; junction bases unmatched: 4. From germline, CDR1 is SEHNR and CDR2 FQNEAQ (reference sequence). The CDR3 is CASSLGTGVGEQYF. Written as DNA, the CDR3 is TGTGCCAGCAGCTTAGGGACAGGGGTAGGCGAGCAGTACTTC.

The gene calls are TRBV5-1 and TRBJ1-1; TRBD1 might be the D (6 bases). The germline V gene has CDR1 SGHRS and CDR2 YFSETQ. V was cut by 6 bases and J by 4 bases, with 13 bases left in between. This CDR3 is 13 amino acids long. The CDR3 reads CASTWGGGTEAFF. The CDR3 DNA sequence: TGCGCCAGCACCTGGGGAGGGGGCACTGAAGCTTTCTTT.

The DNA of the CDR3 is TGTGCCAGCTCCCAGACAGGCCAGAACACTGAAGCTTTCTTT. Its translation: CASSQTGQNTEAFF. The chain has TRBV18 and TRBJ1-1; D is possibly TRBD1 (6 bases). CDR1 and CDR2 (germline): KGHSH, LQKENI. V was shortened by 6 bases and J by 1 base, with 12 bases between the two germline ends. The CDR3 extends over 14 amino acids.

The gene calls are TRBV4-2 and TRBJ1-1, with 7 bases matching TRBD1. Per germline, CDR1 LGHNA and CDR2 YNFKEQ. CDR3 length equals 17 residues. V lost 0 bases to trimming and J lost 2 bases; unmatched junction nucleotides: 9. In nucleotides, the CDR3 is TGTGCCAGCAGCCAAGAAATAAACAGGGGCCTAAACACTGAAGCTTTCTTT. Amino acid sequence: CASSQEINRGLNTEAFF.

The V call is TRBV9, the J call TRBJ1-2, with TRBD1 matching over 10 bases. This CDR3 spans 14 amino acids. Germline CDR1 is SGDLS and CDR2 is YYNGEE. The junction had 7 bases not matched to a gene; V was cut back by 9 bases and J by 2 bases. The CDR3 sequence: CATSRTGGNYGYTF. CDR3 coding DNA: TGTGCCACCTCCCGGACAGGGGGGAACTATGGCTACACCTTC.

The rearrangement joins TRBV5-6 to TRBJ1-5; maybe TRBD1 (6 bases). This CDR3 has 15 residues. The V gene's germline CDR1 is SGHDT and CDR2 YYEEEE. The V gene lost 1 base and the J gene lost 4 bases, with 12 bases spanning the gap. The CDR3 nucleotides read TGTGCCAGCAGCTTGAGAAGTACAGGGAATCAGCCCCAGCATTTT. Its translation: CASSLRSTGNQPQHF.

The chain joins TRBV6-5 to TRBJ1-2; no clear D. CDR3 length equals 13 residues. V gave up 6 bases and J gave up 10 bases, with 18 bases separating them. Per the germline V gene, CDR1 is MNHEY and CDR2 is SVGAGI. The CDR3 sequence is CASSRGPGLDYTF. In nucleotides, the CDR3 is TGTGCCAGCAGCCGTGGACCCGGACTTGACTACACCTTC.

This clone was recorded only once. CDR3 protein: CASSLVGEGQNEQFF. Written as DNA, the CDR3 is TGTGCCAGCAGCTTAGTTGGGGAGGGGCAAAATGAGCAGTTCTTC. The chain is built from TRBV7-2 and TRBJ2-1; 7 bases map to TRBD2. The CDR3 sequence is 15 residues long. CDR1 and CDR2 (germline): SGHTA, FQGNSA. V shed 1 base, J shed 7 bases, and the junction held 7 bases outside the gene matches.

This clone has a handful of counts. The chain couples TRBV7-2 to TRBJ1-6; D perhaps matches TRBD1 (5 bases). Trimming cost V 2 bases and J 10 bases, with 12 bases left between them. Germline values: CDR1 SGHTA, CDR2 FQGNSA. The CDR3 runs 14 residues. The CDR3 DNA is TGTGCCAGCAGCTTAAACCTCCGGGGGTCACCCCTCCACTTT. Its protein product is CASSLNLRGSPLHF.

The rearrangement links TRBV11-2 to TRBJ2-7; the match to TRBD1 covers 7 bases. The CDR3 contains 14 residues. With 1 base clipped from V and 2 bases from J, the junction kept 2 bases outside the gene matches. Germline V gives CDR1 SGHAT, CDR2 FQNNGV. Here the CDR3 reads CASSLGQGTYEQYF. The CDR3 coding sequence is TGTGCCAGCAGCTTAGGACAGGGCACCTACGAGCAGTACTTC.

The J gene is TRBJ1-2, the V gene TRBV12-3 or TRBV12-4, with 8 bases that match TRBD1. After removal of 6 bases from V and 8 bases from J, the junction contained 8 bases not matched to a gene. This CDR3 comprises 13 residues. For the CDR3, the DNA is TGTGCCAGCAGACCGGACAGGGTAGGAGGCTACACCTTC. This encodes CASRPDRVGGYTF.

V and J are TRBV9 and TRBJ2-1, with D maybe TRBD2 (5 bases). CDR1 SGDLS and CDR2 YYNGEE come from the germline V gene. The CDR3 sequence is 14 residues long. V gave up 0 bases and J gave up 7 bases, with 11 bases separating them. DNA of the CDR3: TGTGCCAGCAGCGTAGACCCCACGGGGAATGAGCAGTTCTTC. This codes for CASSVDPTGNEQFF.

The V gene is TRBV6-1, the J gene TRBJ1-5; 9 bases line up with TRBD1. Germline values: CDR1 MNHNS, CDR2 SASEGT. V shed 3 bases, J shed 7 bases, and the junction held 7 bases outside the gene matches. The CDR3 extends over 15 amino acids. For the CDR3, the DNA is TGTGCCAGCAGTGATAGACAGGGGGAAGGACAGCCCCAGCATTTT. This translates into CASSDRQGEGQPQHF.

V gene TRBV10-3 combines with J gene TRBJ1-2; 9 nucleotides line up with TRBD1. The germline V gene encodes CDR1 ENHRY and CDR2 SYGVKD. The CDR3 consists of 14 residues. With 6 bases clipped from V and 1 base from J, the junction kept 3 bases outside the gene matches. CDR3 nucleotides: TGTGCCATCAGGGACAGGGGCGTTAACTATGGCTACACCTTC. This translates into CAIRDRGVNYGYTF.

This clone was observed once. V is TRBV14 and J is TRBJ1-1; a possible D gene is TRBD1 (6 bases). V lost 0 bases, J lost 4 bases, and 12 bases lay in between. The germline V gene has CDR1 SGHDN and CDR2 FVKESK. This CDR3 comprises 15 residues. Here the CDR3 DNA reads TGTGCCAGCAGCCAAGAGGGGGGGCGGACCACTGAAGCTTTCTTT. Translation gives CASSQEGGRTTEAFF.

The J gene is TRBJ1-5, the V gene TRBV2; D not certain. CDR1 SNHLY and CDR2 FYNNEI come from the germline V gene. The CDR3 is made up of 14 amino acids. V was trimmed by 2 bases and J by 0 bases, leaving 5 bases between them. Written as DNA, the CDR3 is TGTGCCAGCAGTGAATCCTATAGCAATCAGCCCCAGCATTTT. Translating it yields CASSESYSNQPQHF.

The rearrangement joins TRBV10-1 to TRBJ1-1, with D tentatively TRBD1 (6 bases). The germline V gene encodes CDR1 WNHNN and CDR2 SYGVQD (reference sequence). Trimming took 7 bases from V and 4 from J, leaving 19 bases between them. The CDR3 has 15 amino acids. Written as DNA, the CDR3 is TGCGCCAGCACCGGGAGGGGGAGGGGGAGCACTGAAGCTTTCTTT. As protein: CASTGRGRGSTEAFF.

CDR3 nucleotides: TGCGCCAGCAGCCCACAGGGACGAGGCTACGAGCAGTTCTTC. Translation gives CASSPQGRGYEQFF. The genes are TRBV5-1 and TRBJ2-7, with TRBD1 as a possible D gene (6 bases). The DNA end lines up better with TRBJ2-1; the J call may be wrong. Germline CDR1 is SGHRS and CDR2 is YFSETQ. There are 14 residues in the CDR3.

The sample holds one count of this clone. This chain uses TRBV19 with TRBJ2-1; TRBD2 aligns across 8 bases. The CDR3 is 15 residues long. Germline V gene data show CDR1 as LNHDA and CDR2 as SQIVND (reference sequence). V lost 6 bases, J lost 10 bases, and 14 bases stayed unmatched. CDR3 sequence (DNA): TGTGCCAGTAGCGCCCCCGACTTGCGGGGGGTCGAGCAGTTCTTC. Translation gives CASSAPDLRGVEQFF. Variable domain in full (rest from reference TRBV19 and TRBJ2-1): DGGITQSPKYLFRKEGQNVTLSCEQNLNHDAMYWYRQDPGQGLRLIYYSQIVNDFQKGDIAEGYSVSREKKESFPLTVTSAQKNPTAFYLCASSAPDLRGVEQFFGPGTRLTVL.

V usage is TRBV10-3 and J usage is TRBJ2-1; TRBD2 matches 9 bases. Germline trimming cut 4 bases from V and 10 bases from J; bases unmatched to any gene: 11. There are 15 residues in the CDR3. Germline V gene data show CDR1 as ENHRY and CDR2 as SYGVKD. CDR3 nucleotides: TGTGCCATCAGTGGGAAGTCTAGCGGGGATGGAGAGCAGTTCTTC. Its protein is CAISGKSSGDGEQFF.

The chain joins TRBV5-1 to TRBJ1-3, with D uncertain. The length of the CDR3 is 20 residues. V was cut by 0 bases and J by 4 bases, with 26 bases left in between. Germline V lookup: CDR1 SGHRS, CDR2 YFSETQ. The CDR3 reads CASSLGKLGPEGVKGNTIYF. In nucleotides, the CDR3 is TGCGCCAGCAGCTTGGGGAAGCTCGGGCCTGAGGGAGTGAAAGGAAACACCATATATTTT.

A single count supports this clone. The CDR3 coding sequence is TGTGCCAGCAGCAGAACAGGGGCGAGGGATGGCTACACCTTC. Its translation: CASSRTGARDGYTF. This chain uses TRBV6-5 with TRBJ1-2; 7 positions match TRBD1. The junction had 10 bases not matched to a gene; V was cut back by 6 bases and J by 6 bases. Germline assignment: CDR1 MNHEY and CDR2 SVGAGI. The CDR3 runs 14 residues.

The rearrangement links TRBV6-6 to TRBJ1-6, with D hard to call. The length of the CDR3 is 15 residues. V lost 2 bases, J lost 10 bases, and 15 bases lay in between. Germline lookup yields CDR1 MNHNY and CDR2 SVGAGI (reference sequence). The CDR3 loop reads CASSYASDPESPLHF. In DNA, the CDR3 is TGTGCCAGCAGTTACGCGAGCGACCCGGAGTCACCCCTCCACTTT.

The rearrangement joins TRBV10-2 to TRBJ2-3; D remains unclear. Trimming removed 0 bases at V and 2 bases at J, with 3 bases between. CDR3 size: 13 residues. Germline V gene lookup returns CDR1 WSHSY and CDR2 SAAADI. In DNA, the CDR3 is TGCGCCAGCAGTGAGTCCCACACAGATACGCAGTATTTT. Encoded protein: CASSESHTDTQYF.